Shown below are 2 T cell receptor beta chains from a single sample sequenced in a study of tumor and adjacent non-tumor tissue in lung cancer. A modified ARM-PCR protocol with three rounds of nested PCR amplified TCRbeta. TCRdb itself ran the multiplex PCR reads through MiXCR, one entry per CDR3 protein. There are tens of thousands of distinct CDR3 sequences in the sample; 67% occur only once, and about 18% lies in the top ten. RNA was extracted from bulk tissue without any cell sorting. Source material: lung tumor tissue. These receptors were obtained from a man between 60 and 75 years old with non-small cell lung cancer.

Concerning this clonotype itself: A much larger clone is a single base away; this may be a read error. As the CDR3 is not closed by the conserved phenylalanine or tryptophan, this likely results from a read error. This chain joins TRBV20-1 and TRBJ2-4; 8 positions agree with TRBD1. The CDR3 has 13 residues. The germline CDR1 and CDR2 sequences are DFQATT and SNEGSKA (reference sequence). With 4 bases clipped from V and 5 bases from J, the junction kept 4 bases outside the gene matches. The CDR3 protein is CSANRDRQNIQYL. The CDR3 DNA sequence: TGCAGTGCTAACCGGGACAGGCAAAACATTCAGTACCTC.

This clonotype has a count of ten or more. The chain has TRBV28 and TRBJ1-5, with D hard to call. CDR3 length equals 13 residues. Trimming removed 4 bases at V and 4 bases at J, with 8 bases between. Germline V gene data show CDR1 as MDHEN and CDR2 as SYDVKM. The CDR3 region is CASSYGVNQPQHF. Here the CDR3 DNA reads TGTGCCAGCAGTTATGGGGTGAATCAGCCCCAGCATTTT.